These 15 T cell receptor beta chains were sequenced from one sample in a study of monozygotic twins with inflammatory bowel disease. TCRdb processed the 5' RACE reads again and assigns one entry to each CDR3 protein, with no DNA. The table lists about 210,000 distinct CDR3 sequences, with roughly 1.5% in the top ten. The sequencing sample was made of blood. Source of these receptors: a human donor with ulcerative colitis or Crohn's disease, or a healthy co-twin of an affected twin (not recorded which).

This chain links TRBV27 with TRBJ2-7; TCRdb's D call of TRBD2 is untestable without DNA. Germline V gives CDR1 MNHEY, CDR2 SMNVEV (reference sequence). This CDR3 comprises 17 residues. The CDR3: CASSPTRTVTGLYEQYF.

This chain connects TRBV12-3 or TRBV12-4 to TRBJ1-3; TCRdb outputs TRBD1, but without DNA this stays unchecked. The CDR3 extends over 17 amino acids. The chain's CDR3 is CASSSGQRGVFGNTIYF.

This sequence joins TRBV12-3 or TRBV12-4 and TRBJ1-6. The length of the CDR3 is 13 residues. CDR3 residues: CASWTTGNSPLHF.

The chain couples TRBV5-1 to TRBJ1-4; TCRdb gives TRBD1 as the D gene, but with no DNA this cannot be confirmed. Per germline, CDR1 SGHRS and CDR2 YFSETQ. The CDR3 is 18 residues long. The CDR3 is CASSLVPGGPATNEKLFF.

The rearrangement uses TRBV11-2 and TRBJ1-2; TCRdb calls TRBD1, which cannot be checked without DNA. The CDR3 spans 14 residues. Germline V gene sequence: CDR1 SGHAT, CDR2 FQNNGV. CDR3 region: CASSLIRGRDGYTF. The entire variable domain, with the rest obtained from reference TRBV11-2 and TRBJ1-2, is as follows: EAGVAQSPRYKIIEKRQSVAFWCNPISGHATLYWYQQILGQGPKLLIQFQNNGVVDDSQLPKDRFSAERLKGVDSTLKIQPAKLEDSAVYLCASSLIRGRDGYTFGSGTRLTVV.

The rearrangement uses TRBV20-1 and TRBJ2-5; TCRdb lists TRBD2, though no DNA is available to test this call. Germline-derived CDR1 and CDR2 are DFQATT and SNEGSKA (reference sequence). This CDR3 has 13 residues. The CDR3 here is CSATGTSGETQYF.

The V gene is TRBV6-5, the J gene TRBJ2-5. The germline V gene has CDR1 MNHEY and CDR2 SVGAGI. The CDR3 length is 14 residues. The CDR3 protein is CASSYSGVQETQYF.

The rearrangement links TRBV12-3 or TRBV12-4 to TRBJ1-2; TCRdb outputs TRBD1, but without DNA this stays unchecked. The CDR3 totals 19 residues. The chain's CDR3 is CASSSTPPGQGSIDYGYTF.

This chain joins TRBV7-8 and TRBJ1-2. The CDR3 length is 14 residues. Germline CDR1 reads SGHVS; CDR2 reads FQNEAQ. The CDR3 is CASSLVSGQHGYTF.

The gene calls are TRBV27 and TRBJ2-3. CDR3 length equals 15 residues. Germline CDR1 reads MNHEY; CDR2 reads SMNVEV (reference sequence). CDR3 residues: CASSFLVKGPDTQYF.

The rearrangement joins TRBV7-9 to TRBJ1-2; there is no DNA to check the TCRdb D call of TRBD1. In germline, CDR1 is SEHNR, CDR2 FQNEAQ (reference sequence). The CDR3 has 15 amino acids. CDR3 protein: CASSPRQTTGYGYTF.

The chain is built from TRBV4-1 and TRBJ2-1; TCRdb calls TRBD2, which cannot be checked without DNA. This CDR3 is built from 16 residues. In germline, CDR1 is MGHRA, CDR2 YSYEKL. CDR3 residues: CASSQLLAGGLYEQFF.

This sequence joins TRBV28 and TRBJ2-1; TCRdb picks TRBD2, but there is no DNA to check that call. Germline V gene lookup returns CDR1 MDHEN and CDR2 SYDVKM. The CDR3 length is 15 residues. CDR3 protein: CASSFLSGVYNEQFF.

V and J are TRBV5-6 and TRBJ1-2. This CDR3 region has 11 residues. Germline V lookup: CDR1 SGHDT, CDR2 YYEEEE. CDR3 amino acids: CASSFDYGYTF. The whole variable domain, filled in from reference TRBV5-6 and TRBJ1-2, reads DAGVTQSPTHLIKTRGQQVTLRCSPKSGHDTVSWYQQALGQGPQFIFQYYEEEERQRGNFPDRFSGHQFPNYSSELNVNALLLGDSALYLCASSFDYGYTFGSGTRLTVV.

The genes are TRBV7-2 and TRBJ1-6. The CDR3 sequence is 16 residues long. CDR1 and CDR2 (germline): SGHTA, FQGNSA. CDR3 protein: CASSRNRVGNNSPLHF.